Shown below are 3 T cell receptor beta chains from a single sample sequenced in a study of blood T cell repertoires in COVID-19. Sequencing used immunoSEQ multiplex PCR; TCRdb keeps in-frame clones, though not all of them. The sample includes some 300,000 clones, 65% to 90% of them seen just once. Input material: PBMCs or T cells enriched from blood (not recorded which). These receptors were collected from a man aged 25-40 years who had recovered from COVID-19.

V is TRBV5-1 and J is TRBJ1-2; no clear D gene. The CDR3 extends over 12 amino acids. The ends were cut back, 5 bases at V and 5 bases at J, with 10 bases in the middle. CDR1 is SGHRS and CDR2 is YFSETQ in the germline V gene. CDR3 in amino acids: CASSVDSYGYTF. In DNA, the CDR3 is TGCGCCAGCAGTGTAGACTCTTATGGCTACACCTTC. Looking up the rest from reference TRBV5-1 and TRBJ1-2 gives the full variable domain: KAGVTQTPRYLIKTRGQQVTLSCSPISGHRSVSWYQQTPGQGLQFLFEYFSETQRNKGNFPGRFSGRQFSNSRSEMNVSTLELGDSALYLCASSVDSYGYTFGSGTRLTVV.

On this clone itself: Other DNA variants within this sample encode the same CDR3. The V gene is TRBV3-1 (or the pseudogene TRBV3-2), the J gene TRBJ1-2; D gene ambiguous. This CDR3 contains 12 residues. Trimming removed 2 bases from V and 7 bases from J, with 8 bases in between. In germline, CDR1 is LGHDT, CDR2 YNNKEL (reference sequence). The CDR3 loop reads CASSQSRGGYTF. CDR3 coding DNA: TGTGCCAGCAGCCAATCTCGGGGTGGCTACACCTTC.

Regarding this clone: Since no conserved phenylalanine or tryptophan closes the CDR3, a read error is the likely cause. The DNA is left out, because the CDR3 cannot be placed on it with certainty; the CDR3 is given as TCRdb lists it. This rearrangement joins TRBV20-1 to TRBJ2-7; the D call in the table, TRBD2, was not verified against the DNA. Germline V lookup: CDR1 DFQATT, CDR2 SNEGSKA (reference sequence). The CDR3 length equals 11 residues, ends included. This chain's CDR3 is CSASLGTSHHL.